The clone carrying this TCR beta chain was detected a few times. Its specificity is unknown. Combining iRepertoire HTBI primers with Arm-PCR of CDR3 regions, the authors built TCR beta libraries. A single record per CDR3 protein comes from TCRdb applying MiXCR to the multiplex PCR reads. The sample lists 350,000 to 400,000 distinct CDR3 sequences; 15% to 20% were seen once. This CDR3 has 16 amino acids. The germline CDR1 and CDR2 sequences are MNHNS and SASEGT. Germline trimming cut 6 bases from V and 6 bases from J; bases unmatched to any gene: 9. The time point here: newly diagnosed GD, antithyroid drugs for less than 3 months. Scientists built the TCR library using RNA that was extracted from PBMCs. This sample was included in a study of regulatory T cells in long-lasting Graves disease. Study results and caveats: Persistent patients had more shared public clonotypes (around 3,000) than new patients (around 950). Accuracy might have suffered from few samples.

This same sample was also part of a study on T cells in Graves' hyperthyroidism and ophthalmopathy.

The starting material was peripheral blood mononuclear cells (PBMCs), obtained at new diagnosis, from a patient treated with antithyroid drugs. This TCR was recovered from a woman between 18 and 30 years old with Graves disease. The rearrangement links TRBV6-1 to TRBJ2-3, with 13 nucleotides matching TRBD2. CDR3: CASRKPGLAGLDTQYF. The CDR3 DNA sequence: TGTGCCAGCAGAAAGCCGGGACTAGCGGGACTGGATACGCAGTATTTT.